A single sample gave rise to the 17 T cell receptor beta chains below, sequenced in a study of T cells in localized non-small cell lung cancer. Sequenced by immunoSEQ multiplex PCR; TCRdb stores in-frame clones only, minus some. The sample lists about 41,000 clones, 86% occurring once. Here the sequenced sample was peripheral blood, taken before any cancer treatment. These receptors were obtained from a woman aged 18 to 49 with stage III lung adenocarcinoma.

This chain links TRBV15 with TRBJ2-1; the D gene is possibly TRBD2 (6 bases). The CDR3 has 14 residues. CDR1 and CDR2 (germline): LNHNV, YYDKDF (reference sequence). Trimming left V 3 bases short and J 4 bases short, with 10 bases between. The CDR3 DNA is TGTGCCACCAGCAGTTGGACTAAATACAATGAGCAGTTCTTC. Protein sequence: CATSSWTKYNEQFF.

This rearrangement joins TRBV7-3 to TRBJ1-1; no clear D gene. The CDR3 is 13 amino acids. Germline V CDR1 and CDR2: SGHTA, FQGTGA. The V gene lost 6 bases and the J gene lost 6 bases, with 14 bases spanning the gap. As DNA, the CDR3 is TGTGCCAGCAGTGAGGTCCGGACCGCTGAAGCTTTCTTT. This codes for CASSEVRTAEAFF.

The CDR3 nucleotides are TGTGCCAGCCGTACGGACGGCATCTATGGCTACACCTTC. Amino acids: CASRTDGIYGYTF. The chain has TRBV6-5 and TRBJ1-2, with unresolved D. Germline-derived CDR1 and CDR2 are MNHEY and SVGAGI. V dropped 8 bases and J dropped 4 bases, with 14 bases sitting between them. CDR3 size: 13 residues.

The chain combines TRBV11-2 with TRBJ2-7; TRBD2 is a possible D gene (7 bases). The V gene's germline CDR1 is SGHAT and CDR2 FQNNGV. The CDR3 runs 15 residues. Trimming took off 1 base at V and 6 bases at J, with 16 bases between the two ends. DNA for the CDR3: TGTGCCAGCAGCTTAGGAGGGGGGGCTCTGTCCGAGCAGTACTTC. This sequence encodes CASSLGGGALSEQYF.

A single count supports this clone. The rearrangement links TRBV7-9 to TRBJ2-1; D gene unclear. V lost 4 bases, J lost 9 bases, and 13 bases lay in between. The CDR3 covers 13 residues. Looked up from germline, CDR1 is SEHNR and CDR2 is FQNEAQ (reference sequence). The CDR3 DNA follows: TGTGCCAGCAGCTCTAGAGCATACGGTGAGCAGTTCTTC. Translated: CASSSRAYGEQFF.

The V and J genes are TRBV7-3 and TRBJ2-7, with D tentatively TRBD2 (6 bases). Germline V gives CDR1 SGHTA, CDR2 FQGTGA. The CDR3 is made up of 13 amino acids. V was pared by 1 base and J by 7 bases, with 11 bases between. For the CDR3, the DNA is TGTGCCAGCAGCTTAAACAGTGGAGGGGAGCAGTACTTC. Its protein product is CASSLNSGGEQYF.

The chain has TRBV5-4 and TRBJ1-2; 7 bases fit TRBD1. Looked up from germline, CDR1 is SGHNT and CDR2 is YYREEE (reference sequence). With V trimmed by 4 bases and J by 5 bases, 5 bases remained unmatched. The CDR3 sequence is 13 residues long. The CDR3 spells CASSAEGAYGYTF. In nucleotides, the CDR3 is TGTGCCAGCAGCGCCGAGGGGGCGTATGGCTACACCTTC.

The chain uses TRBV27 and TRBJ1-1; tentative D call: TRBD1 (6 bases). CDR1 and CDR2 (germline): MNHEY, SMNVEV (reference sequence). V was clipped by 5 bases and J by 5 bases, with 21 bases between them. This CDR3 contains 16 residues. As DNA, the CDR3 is TGTGCCAGCAGTCAGACCTCGGGGTTAAGGGGGACTGAAGCTTTCTTT. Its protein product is CASSQTSGLRGTEAFF.

This CDR3 reads CASSQAGEGYGYTF. CDR3 DNA sequence: TGCGCCAGCAGCCAAGCAGGGGAGGGCTATGGCTACACCTTC. This rearrangement joins TRBV4-1 to TRBJ1-2; D is possibly TRBD1 (6 bases). This CDR3 has 14 residues. V was shortened by 1 base and J by 4 bases, with 10 bases between the two germline ends. Germline V gene sequence: CDR1 MGHRA, CDR2 YSYEKL.

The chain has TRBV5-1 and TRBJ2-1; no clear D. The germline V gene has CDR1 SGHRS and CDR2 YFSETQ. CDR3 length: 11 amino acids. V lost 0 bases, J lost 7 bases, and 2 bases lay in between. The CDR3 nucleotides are TGCGCCAGCAGCTTGGGGAATGAGCAGTTCTTC. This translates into CASSLGNEQFF.

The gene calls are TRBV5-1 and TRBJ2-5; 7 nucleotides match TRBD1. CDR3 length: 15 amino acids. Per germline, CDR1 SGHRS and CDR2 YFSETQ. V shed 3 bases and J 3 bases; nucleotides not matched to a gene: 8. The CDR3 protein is CASSSGQARKETQYF. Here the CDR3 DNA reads TGCGCCAGCAGCTCCGGACAGGCTAGAAAAGAGACCCAGTACTTC.

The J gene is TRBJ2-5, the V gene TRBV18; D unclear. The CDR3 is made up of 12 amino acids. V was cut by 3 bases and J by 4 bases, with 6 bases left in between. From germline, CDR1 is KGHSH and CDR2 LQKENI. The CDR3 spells CASSPKGETQYF. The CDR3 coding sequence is TGTGCCAGCTCACCGAAGGGAGAGACCCAGTACTTC.

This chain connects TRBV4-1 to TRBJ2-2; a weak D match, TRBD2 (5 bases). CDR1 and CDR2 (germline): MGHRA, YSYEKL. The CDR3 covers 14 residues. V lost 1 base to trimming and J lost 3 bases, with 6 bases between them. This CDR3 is CASSQGRDTGELFF. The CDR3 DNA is TGCGCCAGCAGCCAAGGGCGGGACACCGGGGAGCTGTTTTTT.

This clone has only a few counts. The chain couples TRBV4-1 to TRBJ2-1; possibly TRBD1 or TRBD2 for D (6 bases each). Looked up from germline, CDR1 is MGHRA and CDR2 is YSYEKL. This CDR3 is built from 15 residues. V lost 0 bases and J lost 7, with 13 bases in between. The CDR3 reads CASSQDFLGGNEQFF. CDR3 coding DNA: TGCGCCAGCAGCCAAGATTTTCTAGGGGGGAATGAGCAGTTCTTC.

The CDR3 sequence is CASSAPSGGFSTGELFF. CDR3 sequence (DNA): TGTGCCAGCAGCGCCCCGAGTGGGGGCTTCAGCACCGGGGAGCTGTTTTTT. The chain is built from TRBV9 and TRBJ2-2, with D possibly TRBD1 on 6 matching bases. Looked up from germline, CDR1 is SGDLS and CDR2 is YYNGEE. The V gene lost 3 bases and the J gene lost 4 bases, with 19 bases spanning the gap. This CDR3 is built from 17 residues. Looking up the rest from reference TRBV9 and TRBJ2-2 gives the full variable domain: DSGVTQTPKHLITATGQRVTLRCSPRSGDLSVYWYQQSLDQGLQFLIQYYNGEERAKGNILERFSAQQFPDLHSELNLSSLELGDSALYFCASSAPSGGFSTGELFFGEGSRLTVL.

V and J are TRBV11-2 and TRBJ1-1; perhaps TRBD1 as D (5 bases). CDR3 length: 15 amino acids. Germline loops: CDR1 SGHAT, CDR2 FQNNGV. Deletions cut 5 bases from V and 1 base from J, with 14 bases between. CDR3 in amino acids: CASSPRLDTNTEAFF. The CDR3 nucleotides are TGTGCCAGCAGCCCAAGACTGGACACGAACACTGAAGCTTTCTTT. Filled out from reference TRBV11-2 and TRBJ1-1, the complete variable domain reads EAGVAQSPRYKIIEKRQSVAFWCNPISGHATLYWYQQILGQGPKLLIQFQNNGVVDDSQLPKDRFSAERLKGVDSTLKIQPAKLEDSAVYLCASSPRLDTNTEAFFGQGTRLTVV.

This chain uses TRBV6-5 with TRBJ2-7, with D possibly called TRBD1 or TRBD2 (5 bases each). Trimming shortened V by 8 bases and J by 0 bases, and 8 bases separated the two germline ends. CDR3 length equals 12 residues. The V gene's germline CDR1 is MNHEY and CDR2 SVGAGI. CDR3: CASWGSSYEQYF. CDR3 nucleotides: TGTGCCAGCTGGGGGTCCTCCTACGAGCAGTACTTC.